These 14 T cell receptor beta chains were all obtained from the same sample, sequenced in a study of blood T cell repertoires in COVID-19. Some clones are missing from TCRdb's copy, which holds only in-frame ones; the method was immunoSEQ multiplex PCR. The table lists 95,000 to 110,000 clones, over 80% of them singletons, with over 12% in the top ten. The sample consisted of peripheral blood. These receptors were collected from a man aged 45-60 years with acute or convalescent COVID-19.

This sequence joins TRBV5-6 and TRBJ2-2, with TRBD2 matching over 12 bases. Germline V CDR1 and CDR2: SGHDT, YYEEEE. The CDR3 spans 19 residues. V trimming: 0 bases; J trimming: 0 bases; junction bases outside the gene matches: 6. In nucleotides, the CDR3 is TGTGCCAGCAGCTTGGTGGCTAGCGGGAGGGGGGCGAACACCGGGGAGCTGTTTTTT. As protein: CASSLVASGRGANTGELFF.

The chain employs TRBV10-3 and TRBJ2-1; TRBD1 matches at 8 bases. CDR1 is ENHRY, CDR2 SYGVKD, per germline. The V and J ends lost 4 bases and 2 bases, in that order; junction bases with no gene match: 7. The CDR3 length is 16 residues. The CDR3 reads CAISGTGSIAYNEQFF. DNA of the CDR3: TGTGCCATCAGTGGGACAGGGTCGATTGCCTACAATGAGCAGTTCTTC.

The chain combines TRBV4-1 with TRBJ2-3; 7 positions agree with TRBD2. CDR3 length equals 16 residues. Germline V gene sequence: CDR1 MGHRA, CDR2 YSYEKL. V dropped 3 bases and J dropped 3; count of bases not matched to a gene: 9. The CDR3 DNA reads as TGCGCCAGCAGCCAGGGGGGAGGGACGGGGACAGATACGCAGTATTTT. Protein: CASSQGGGTGTDTQYF.

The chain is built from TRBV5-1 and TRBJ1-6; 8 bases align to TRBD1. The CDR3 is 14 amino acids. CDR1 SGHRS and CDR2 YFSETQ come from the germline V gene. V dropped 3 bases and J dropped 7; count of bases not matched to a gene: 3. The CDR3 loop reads CASSYGQGNSPLHF. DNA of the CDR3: TGCGCCAGCAGCTACGGACAGGGAAATTCACCCCTCCACTTT.

CDR3 in amino acids: CASRNRGNTGELFF. CDR3 bases: TGTGCCAGTAGAAACAGGGGGAACACCGGGGAGCTGTTTTTT. V usage is TRBV19 and J usage is TRBJ2-2; 7 bases are a match to TRBD1. CDR3 length equals 14 residues. V shed 6 bases, J shed 1 base, and the junction held 2 bases outside the gene matches. The germline CDR1 and CDR2 sequences are LNHDA and SQIVND (reference sequence). Full variable domain (missing parts from reference TRBV19 and TRBJ2-2): DGGITQSPKYLFRKEGQNVTLSCEQNLNHDAMYWYRQDPGQGLRLIYYSQIVNDFQKGDIAEGYSVSREKKESFPLTVTSAQKNPTAFYLCASRNRGNTGELFFGEGSRLTVL.

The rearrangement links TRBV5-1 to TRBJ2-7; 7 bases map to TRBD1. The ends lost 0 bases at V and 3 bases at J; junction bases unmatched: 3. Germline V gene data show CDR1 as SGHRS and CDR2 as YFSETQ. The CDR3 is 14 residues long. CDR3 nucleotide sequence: TGCGCCAGCAGCTTGGTGGCAGGGGGCTACGAGCAGTACTTC. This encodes CASSLVAGGYEQYF.

The CDR3 DNA follows: TGTGCCAGCAGTTTACTACTAGCGGGAAATAAGCAGTTCTTC. This gives the protein CASSLLLAGNKQFF. The chain recombines TRBV28 with TRBJ2-1; TRBD2 agrees at 10 bases. CDR1 and CDR2 from the germline V gene are MDHEN and SYDVKM. V shed 2 bases, J shed 11 bases, and the junction held 6 bases outside the gene matches. The CDR3 length is 14 residues.

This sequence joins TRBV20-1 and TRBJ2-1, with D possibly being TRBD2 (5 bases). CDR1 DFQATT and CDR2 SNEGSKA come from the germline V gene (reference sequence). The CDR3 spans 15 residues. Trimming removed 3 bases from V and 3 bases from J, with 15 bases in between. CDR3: CSASGLADRYNEQFF. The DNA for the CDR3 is TGCAGTGCTAGTGGGCTAGCCGATCGCTACAATGAGCAGTTCTTC.

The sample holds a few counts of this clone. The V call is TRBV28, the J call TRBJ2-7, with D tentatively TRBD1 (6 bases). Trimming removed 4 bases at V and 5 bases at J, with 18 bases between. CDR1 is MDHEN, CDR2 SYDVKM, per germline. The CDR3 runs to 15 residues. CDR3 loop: CASSSPHRVSNEQYF. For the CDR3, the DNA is TGTGCCAGCAGTTCGCCTCACAGGGTTTCGAACGAGCAGTACTTC.

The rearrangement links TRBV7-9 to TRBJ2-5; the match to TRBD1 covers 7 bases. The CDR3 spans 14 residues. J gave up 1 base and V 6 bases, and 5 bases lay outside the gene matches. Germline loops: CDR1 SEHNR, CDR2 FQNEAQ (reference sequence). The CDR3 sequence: CASRSGTAQETQYF. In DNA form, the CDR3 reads TGTGCCAGCAGATCCGGGACAGCCCAAGAGACCCAGTACTTC.

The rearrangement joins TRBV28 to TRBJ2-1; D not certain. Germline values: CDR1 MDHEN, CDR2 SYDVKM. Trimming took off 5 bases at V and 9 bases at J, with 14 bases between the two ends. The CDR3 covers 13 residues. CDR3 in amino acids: CASSPYSYGEQFF. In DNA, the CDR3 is TGTGCCAGCAGTCCCTACAGCTATGGTGAGCAGTTCTTC. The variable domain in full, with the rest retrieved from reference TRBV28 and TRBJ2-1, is DVKVTQSSRYLVKRTGEKVFLECVQDMDHENMFWYRQDPGLGLRLIYFSYDVKMKEKGDIPEGYSVSREKKERFSLILESASTNQTSMYLCASSPYSYGEQFFGPGTRLTVL.

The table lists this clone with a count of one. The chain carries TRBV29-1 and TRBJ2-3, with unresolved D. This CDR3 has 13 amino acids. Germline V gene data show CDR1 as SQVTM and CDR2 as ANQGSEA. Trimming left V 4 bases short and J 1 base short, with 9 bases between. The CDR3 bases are TGCAGCGTTGGGGCGCCGGGCACAGATACGCAGTATTTT. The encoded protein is CSVGAPGTDTQYF.

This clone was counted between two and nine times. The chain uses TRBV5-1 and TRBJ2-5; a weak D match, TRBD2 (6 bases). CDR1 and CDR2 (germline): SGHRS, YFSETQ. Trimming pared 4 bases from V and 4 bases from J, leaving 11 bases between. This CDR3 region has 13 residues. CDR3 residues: CASSPMGGETQYF. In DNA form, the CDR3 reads TGCGCCAGCAGCCCAATGGGGGGAGAGACCCAGTACTTC. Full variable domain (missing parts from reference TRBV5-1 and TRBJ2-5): KAGVTQTPRYLIKTRGQQVTLSCSPISGHRSVSWYQQTPGQGLQFLFEYFSETQRNKGNFPGRFSGRQFSNSRSEMNVSTLELGDSALYLCASSPMGGETQYFGPGTRLLVL.

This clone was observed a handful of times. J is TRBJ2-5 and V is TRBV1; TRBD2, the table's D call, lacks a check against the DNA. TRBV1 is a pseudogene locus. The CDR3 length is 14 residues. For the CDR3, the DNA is TGCACCAGGACTAGCGGGAGGGCCGGGGAGACCCAGTACTTC. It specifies CTRTSGRAGETQYF.